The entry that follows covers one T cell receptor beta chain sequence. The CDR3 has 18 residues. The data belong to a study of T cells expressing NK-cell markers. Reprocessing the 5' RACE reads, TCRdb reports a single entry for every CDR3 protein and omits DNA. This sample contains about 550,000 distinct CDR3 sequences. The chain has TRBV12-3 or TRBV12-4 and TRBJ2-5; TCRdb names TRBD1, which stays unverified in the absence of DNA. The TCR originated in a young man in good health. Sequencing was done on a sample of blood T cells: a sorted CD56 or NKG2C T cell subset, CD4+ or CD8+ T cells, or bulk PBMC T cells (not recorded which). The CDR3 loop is CASSLVLARTGGTETQYF.